One sample yielded the 26 T cell receptor beta chains listed below, sequenced in a study of blood T cell repertoires in COVID-19. Method: immunoSEQ multiplex PCR; TCRdb's copy keeps in-frame clones and lacks some. This table has under 200,000 clones, around 90% appearing once. The sample comprised peripheral blood. These receptors all stem from a man in his 60s with active or convalescent COVID-19.

The rearrangement joins TRBV7-9 to TRBJ2-6; 7 positions agree with TRBD1. After removal of 5 bases from V and 2 bases from J, the junction contained 12 bases not matched to a gene. CDR1 is SEHNR, CDR2 FQNEAQ, per germline (reference sequence). The CDR3 loop spans 18 amino acids. In nucleotides, the CDR3 is TGTGCCAGCAGCCGTGGGAGACAGGGAGAGGCTGGGGCCAACGTCCTGACTTTC. It translates to CASSRGRQGEAGANVLTF.

This chain connects TRBV9 to TRBJ2-3, with 11 bases identical to TRBD2. This CDR3 has 16 amino acids. In germline, CDR1 is SGDLS, CDR2 YYNGEE. The trim removed 2 bases at V and 4 bases at J, leaving 6 bases unmatched. CDR3 in amino acids: CASSVSGGAAADTQYF. Written as DNA, the CDR3 is TGTGCCAGCAGCGTTAGCGGGGGGGCGGCCGCAGATACGCAGTATTTT.

V is TRBV6-7 and J is TRBJ2-7; 7 bases line up with TRBD2. TRBV6-7 is annotated as an ORF whose role is uncertain. J was trimmed by 7 bases and V by 0 bases; bases with no gene match: 6. The CDR3 is made up of 14 amino acids. The CDR3 region is CASSYSRGFSEQYF. CDR3 DNA: TGTGCCAGCAGTTACTCGCGGGGGTTCTCGGAGCAGTACTTC.

This clone was detected only a few times. V usage is TRBV7-9 and J usage is TRBJ1-1; no clear D gene. Trimming removed 2 bases at V and 4 bases at J, with 11 bases between. The germline V gene has CDR1 SEHNR and CDR2 FQNEAQ (reference sequence). This CDR3 is built from 14 residues. Written as DNA, the CDR3 is TGTGCCAGCAGCTTAATGGGGAGCGGCACTGAAGCTTTCTTT. Its translation is CASSLMGSGTEAFF. The variable domain in full, with the rest retrieved from reference TRBV7-9 and TRBJ1-1, is DTGVSQNPRHKITKRGQNVTFRCDPISEHNRLYWYRQTLGQGPEFLTYFQNEAQLEKSRLLSDRFSAERPKGSFSTLEIQRTEQGDSAMYLCASSLMGSGTEAFFGQGTRLTVV.

This clone appeared a few times. The chain links TRBV27 to TRBJ1-5; no reliable D call. The CDR3 contains 14 residues. From germline, CDR1 is MNHEY and CDR2 SMNVEV (reference sequence). Deletions cut 8 bases from V and 2 bases from J, with 13 bases between. The CDR3: CASRQVDGNQPQHF. CDR3 bases: TGTGCCAGCCGTCAGGTGGATGGCAATCAGCCCCAGCATTTT.

The chain uses TRBV7-9 and TRBJ2-1; 10 nucleotides agree with TRBD2. The junction had 7 bases not matched to a gene; V was cut back by 2 bases and J by 0 bases. Germline values: CDR1 SEHNR, CDR2 FQNEAQ (reference sequence). The CDR3 is 18 residues long. The CDR3 here is CASSLIAGGRSSYNEQFF. The CDR3 DNA reads TGTGCCAGCAGCTTAATAGCGGGGGGCCGGAGCTCCTACAATGAGCAGTTCTTC.

This rearrangement joins TRBV19 to TRBJ2-3; TRBD2 matches at 7 bases. The CDR3 has 15 residues. CDR1 is LNHDA, CDR2 SQIVND, per germline (reference sequence). The V and J ends lost 4 bases and 2 bases, in that order; junction bases with no gene match: 6. The CDR3 protein is CASSRISGYTDTQYF. CDR3 DNA sequence: TGTGCCAGTAGTAGAATTAGCGGGTACACAGATACGCAGTATTTT.

The genes are TRBV28 and TRBJ2-3, with 8 nucleotides matching TRBD2. CDR1 MDHEN and CDR2 SYDVKM come from the germline V gene. This CDR3 comprises 15 residues. J gave up 4 bases and V 6 bases, and 9 bases lay outside the gene matches. CDR3 nucleotide sequence: TGTGCCAGCAGACCCGGGGGGGACTCGGCAGATACGCAGTATTTT. Its translation: CASRPGGDSADTQYF.

V gene TRBV5-1 combines with J gene TRBJ1-3; 8 nucleotides match TRBD1. The CDR3 contains 15 residues. The V gene's germline CDR1 is SGHRS and CDR2 YFSETQ. V was pared by 4 bases and J by 3 bases, with 6 bases of the junction left unmatched. In nucleotides, the CDR3 is TGCGCCAGCAGCCGCGGACAGGGAGGTGGAAACACCATATATTTT. Protein sequence: CASSRGQGGGNTIYF.

The chain couples TRBV6-5 to TRBJ2-3; D ambiguous. V was pared by 4 bases and J by 0 bases, with 11 bases between. This CDR3 has 15 amino acids. CDR1 MNHEY and CDR2 SVGAGI come from the germline V gene. CDR3 in amino acids: CASSLQTSSTDTQYF. CDR3 coding DNA: TGTGCCAGCAGTTTACAGACCTCTAGCACAGATACGCAGTATTTT.

The chain is built from TRBV19 and TRBJ1-2, with TRBD1 matching over 7 bases. This CDR3 is built from 13 residues. The V gene end was trimmed by 7 bases and the J gene end by 4 bases; junction bases not matched to a gene: 6. Germline lookup yields CDR1 LNHDA and CDR2 SQIVND (reference sequence). The CDR3 DNA is TGTGCCAGTAATACGGGGACAGTCTATGGCTACACCTTC. Its protein product is CASNTGTVYGYTF.

The CDR3: CASNPLGQGAPGANVLTF. In DNA, the CDR3 is TGTGCCAGCAACCCCCTGGGACAGGGGGCGCCTGGGGCCAACGTCCTGACTTTC. The V and J genes are TRBV27 and TRBJ2-6, with 12 bases that match TRBD1. CDR1 is MNHEY and CDR2 is SMNVEV in the germline V gene (reference sequence). The CDR3 extends over 18 amino acids. V shed 7 bases, J shed 2 bases, and the junction held 9 bases outside the gene matches.

The CDR3 region is CASLRQANTGELFF. The CDR3 nucleotides are TGCGCCAGCCTGAGGCAAGCGAACACCGGGGAGCTGTTTTTT. This sequence joins TRBV10-2 and TRBJ2-2; unclear D gene. V was cut by 8 bases and J by 0 bases, with 10 bases left in between. The CDR3 covers 14 residues. Germline values: CDR1 WSHSY, CDR2 SAAADI.

J is TRBJ2-1 and V is TRBV6-1; 8 bases map to TRBD2. Germline CDR1 reads MNHNS; CDR2 reads SASEGT. This CDR3 comprises 19 residues. The ends lost 4 bases at V and 0 bases at J; junction bases unmatched: 14. CDR3 DNA sequence: TGTGCCAGCAGTGCAGCAGGAGCTAGCGGGCGACCCTCCTACAATGAGCAGTTCTTC. This translates into CASSAAGASGRPSYNEQFF.

The chain couples TRBV4-1 to TRBJ2-5; TRBD2 matches 7 bases. The V and J ends lost 7 bases and 5 bases, in that order; junction bases with no gene match: 13. The CDR3 is 15 residues long. Germline CDR1 and CDR2: MGHRA and YSYEKL. This CDR3 is CASTHAAARGETQYF. The DNA for the CDR3 is TGCGCCAGCACCCATGCTGCGGCGCGGGGGGAGACCCAGTACTTC.

The rearrangement links TRBV2 to TRBJ1-4, with D possibly TRBD1 on 6 matching bases. Trimming left V 5 bases short and J 5 bases short, with 15 bases between. The germline V gene has CDR1 SNHLY and CDR2 FYNNEI. This CDR3 comprises 15 residues. In DNA form, the CDR3 reads TGTGCCAGCAGTCCCTTCTGGGGGCGAAATGAAAAACTGTTTTTT. It encodes CASSPFWGRNEKLFF.

Only a few counts were recorded for this clone. This chain uses TRBV2 with TRBJ2-2; 7 positions agree with TRBD1. J gave up 8 bases and V 10 bases, and 7 bases lay outside the gene matches. The germline V gene has CDR1 SNHLY and CDR2 FYNNEI. CDR3 size: 12 residues. The CDR3 region is CATSGGLGELFF. CDR3 coding DNA: TGTGCCACCTCAGGGGGATTGGGGGAGCTGTTTTTT.

V usage is TRBV11-2 and J usage is TRBJ2-5, with D perhaps matching TRBD1 (6 bases). The CDR3 runs to 15 residues. Germline CDR1 reads SGHAT; CDR2 reads FQNNGV. Trimming shortened V by 5 bases and J by 4 bases, and 17 bases separated the two germline ends. This chain's CDR3 is CASSPRTVGGETQYF. The CDR3 DNA is TGTGCCAGCAGCCCCAGGACAGTTGGAGGAGAGACCCAGTACTTC.

The chain uses TRBV11-3 and TRBJ2-5; a possible D gene is TRBD1 (7 bases). Germline V CDR1 and CDR2: SGHNT, YENEEA. The CDR3 is 12 residues long. V shed 5 bases and J shed 4 bases, with 8 bases lying between them. CDR3: CASSQGGETQYF. CDR3 DNA sequence: TGTGCCAGCAGCCAGGGGGGAGAGACCCAGTACTTC.

The CDR3 loop is CASSPSQGGFTGELFF. The DNA of the CDR3 is TGTGCCAGCTCACCTTCTCAAGGCGGGTTCACCGGGGAGCTGTTTTTT. The J gene is TRBJ2-2, the V gene TRBV18; perhaps TRBD2 as D (5 bases). Germline V CDR1 and CDR2: KGHSH, LQKENI. Trimming left V 3 bases short and J 4 bases short, with 15 bases between. The CDR3 spans 16 residues.

The chain carries TRBV9 and TRBJ1-3; D is unresolved. The V end lost 2 bases, the J end lost 6 bases, and 9 bases lay between the germline ends. This CDR3 is built from 13 residues. Germline V gives CDR1 SGDLS, CDR2 YYNGEE. CDR3 residues: CASSVLSENTIYF. Here the CDR3 DNA reads TGTGCCAGCAGCGTTTTAAGCGAAAACACCATATATTTT.

V gene TRBV6-6 combines with J gene TRBJ1-4; 8 nucleotides line up with TRBD1. This CDR3 comprises 15 residues. The junction had 6 bases not matched to a gene; V was cut back by 1 base and J by 8 bases. From germline, CDR1 is MNHNY and CDR2 SVGAGI (reference sequence). The CDR3 reads CASSYLTGGREKLFF. For the CDR3, the DNA is TGTGCCAGCAGTTACTTAACAGGGGGACGGGAAAAACTGTTTTTT.

This clone was seen once. The V gene is TRBV5-6, the J gene TRBJ2-1; 7 bases align to TRBD1. The CDR3 length is 12 residues. V trimming: 4 bases; J trimming: 10 bases; junction bases outside the gene matches: 5. Looked up from germline, CDR1 is SGHDT and CDR2 is YYEEEE. CDR3 residues: CASSREGGEQFF. The DNA of the CDR3 is TGTGCCAGCAGCCGCGAAGGGGGCGAGCAGTTCTTC.

The chain has TRBV6-5 and TRBJ1-6; TRBD1 is a possible D gene (6 bases). V lost 10 bases to trimming and J lost 0 bases, with 13 bases between them. This CDR3 spans 15 amino acids. Germline assignment: CDR1 MNHEY and CDR2 SVGAGI. CDR3 sequence: CATADRASYNSPLHF. The CDR3 DNA is TGTGCCACCGCGGACAGAGCCTCCTATAATTCACCCCTCCACTTT.

The rearrangement links TRBV5-1 to TRBJ1-1; maybe TRBD1 (5 bases). This CDR3 is built from 16 residues. CDR1 is SGHRS, CDR2 YFSETQ, per germline. With 1 base removed from V and 6 bases from J, the gap between germline ends came to 19 bases. The CDR3 spells CASSLRSGRPDAEAFF. CDR3 bases: TGCGCCAGCAGCTTGAGGTCAGGGCGGCCCGATGCTGAAGCTTTCTTT.

V gene TRBV5-1 combines with J gene TRBJ1-3; TRBD1 matches at 7 bases. This CDR3 has 16 residues. CDR1 and CDR2 (germline): SGHRS, YFSETQ. V shed 4 bases and J 0 bases; nucleotides not matched to a gene: 7. In DNA, the CDR3 is TGCGCCAGCAGCCCGGACAGGAGCGACTCTGGAAACACCATATATTTT. This sequence encodes CASSPDRSDSGNTIYF.